This entry features one T cell receptor beta chain sequence. Its antigen remains unknown. This specimen belongs to a study of cytomegalovirus exposure and HLA in healthy donors. It was with 60 Vbeta and 13 Jbeta primers that the PCR ran. This table comes from immunoSEQ multiplex PCR, and its TCRdb copy is limited to in-frame clones, with some not included. Of 30,000 to 45,000 clones in the sample, roughly 80% were seen once. CDR1 and CDR2 from the germline V gene are SGDLS and YYNGEE. The length of the CDR3 is 16 residues. The V end was cut by 2 bases, the J end by 2 bases, with 14 bases between. Findings and limits, study-wide: The authors later found most CMV-associated TCR beta chains appeared HLA-restricted.

What was sequenced was PBMCs. The rearrangement joins TRBV9 to TRBJ1-3; D remains unclear. This receptor was identified in a middle-aged woman in good health and CMV-seronegative. In nucleotides, the CDR3 is TGTGCCAGCAGCGTTCATGACACTAGGACTGGAAACACCATATATTTT. Its protein is CASSVHDTRTGNTIYF. Based on the CDR3 plus reference TRBV9 and TRBJ1-3, the full variable domain is DSGVTQTPKHLITATGQRVTLRCSPRSGDLSVYWYQQSLDQGLQFLIQYYNGEERAKGNILERFSAQQFPDLHSELNLSSLELGDSALYFCASSVHDTRTGNTIYFGEGSWLTVV.